These T cell receptor beta chains were read from a single sample in a study of cytomegalovirus exposure and HLA in healthy donors. Generated by immunoSEQ multiplex PCR, the TCRdb table keeps only in-frame clones and is missing some. The table lists 150,000 to 200,000 clones, around 82% of them singletons. The sample consisted of PBMCs. These TCRs come from a boy younger than 18 in good health and CMV-seronegative. CDR3s include the opening cysteine and the closing phenylalanine or tryptophan. The D gene is left open where the match is weak. Part of the rows lack a size; the others show once, few, many or a class for expanded clones.

V	J	D	size	CDR3	DNA
TRBV11-3	TRBJ1-3	NA	NA	CASSGTGTSGNTIYF	TGTGCCAGCAGCGGAACAGGGACCTCTGGAAACACCATATATTTT
TRBV29-1	TRBJ1-1	NA	NA	CSVDQGTNTEAFF	TGCAGCGTCGACCAGGGAACGAACACTGAAGCTTTCTTT
TRBV6-1	TRBJ2-7	TRBD2	once	CASSATSGSKGLAYEQYF	TGTGCCAGCAGTGCGACTAGCGGGAGTAAAGGACTGGCGTACGAGCAGTACTTC
TRBV7-2	TRBJ1-1	TRBD1	NA	CASTKTGGLNTEAFF	TGTGCCAGCACAAAGACAGGGGGACTCAACACTGAAGCTTTCTTT
TRBV5-4	TRBJ1-3	NA	NA	CASSPGQSSGNTIYF	TGTGCCAGCAGCCCAGGGCAAAGCTCTGGAAACACCATATATTTT
TRBV5-4	TRBJ1-3	NA	NA	CASSLMTPASGNTIYF	TGTGCCAGCAGCTTGATGACACCTGCCTCTGGAAACACCATATATTTT
TRBV5-1	TRBJ2-7	NA	NA	CASSLAGRTGRYEQYF	TGCGCCAGCAGCTTGGCCGGCCGAACAGGCCGCTACGAGCAGTACTTC
TRBV6-1	TRBJ1-1	TRBD1	once	CASSGILGQENTEAFF	TGTGCCAGCAGTGGGATCCTCGGACAGGAGAACACTGAAGCTTTCTTT
TRBV19	TRBJ1-4	TRBD1	NA	CASSPPGQLIEKLFF	TGTGCCAGTAGTCCTCCGGGACAGCTAATTGAAAAACTGTTTTTT
TRBV25-1	TRBJ1-5	NA	NA	CASSDRVSNQPQHF	TGTGCCAGCAGTGACAGGGTTAGCAATCAGCCCCAGCATTTT
TRBV11-3	TRBJ1-1	NA	NA	CASSLDRGEAFF	TGTGCCAGCAGCTTAGACAGGGGCGAAGCTTTCTTT
TRBV2	TRBJ2-7	TRBD1	NA	CASKGTVHEQYF	TGTGCCAGCAAGGGGACAGTCCACGAGCAGTACTTC
TRBV4-1	TRBJ1-1	NA	NA	CASSHPGAGWAEAFF	TGCGCCAGCAGCCACCCCGGAGCGGGTTGGGCTGAAGCTTTCTTT
TRBV29-1	TRBJ2-7	NA	few	CSVESRQYEQYF	TGCAGCGTTGAGTCACGACAGTACGAGCAGTACTTC
TRBV30	TRBJ1-1	TRBD1	once	CAWADRGRRVRGTEAFF	TGTGCCTGGGCGGACAGGGGGCGACGGGTGAGGGGCACTGAAGCTTTCTTT
TRBV7-3	TRBJ2-4	TRBD2	once	CASARGGLAKNIQYF	TGTGCCAGCGCGCGGGGGGGCCTAGCCAAAAACATTCAGTACTTC
TRBV6-1	TRBJ2-7	TRBD2	few	CASSEAWGGQYF	TGTGCCAGCAGTGAAGCGTGGGGGGGGCAGTACTTC
TRBV6-6	TRBJ1-3	TRBD1	NA	CASKGAGLSGNTIYF	TGTGCCAGCAAGGGGGCAGGGCTCTCTGGAAACACCATATATTTT
TRBV9	TRBJ2-7	NA	NA	CASSVGGRQYEQYF	TGTGCCAGCAGCGTAGGAGGGAGGCAGTACGAGCAGTACTTC
TRBV2	TRBJ1-4	NA	NA	CASSLQGLNEKLFF	TGTGCCAGCAGCCTTCAGGGACTTAACGAAAAACTGTTTTTT
TRBV4-1	TRBJ1-2	TRBD1	NA	CASSPRDRGVGYTF	TGCGCCAGCAGCCCCCGGGACAGGGGAGTTGGCTACACCTTC
TRBV5-4	TRBJ2-1	NA	NA	CASSLSGGASYNEQFF	TGTGCCAGCAGCTTAAGTGGGGGGGCCTCATACAATGAGCAGTTCTTC
TRBV9	TRBJ2-7	TRBD2	NA	CASSPVAGGAGIEQYF	TGTGCCAGCAGCCCAGTAGCGGGGGGCGCGGGGATCGAGCAGTACTTC
TRBV19	TRBJ1-6	NA	NA	CASTGQGSSPLHF	TGTGCCAGTACTGGCCAGGGGAGTTCACCCCTCCACTTT
TRBV5-5	TRBJ2-1	TRBD2	once	CASTLGLAGGVQFF	TGTGCCAGCACCCTAGGACTAGCGGGAGGTGTGCAGTTCTTC
TRBV6-1	TRBJ2-1	NA	NA	CASSDFGFSYNEQFF	TGTGCCAGCAGTGATTTCGGGTTCTCCTACAATGAGCAGTTCTTC
TRBV5-1	TRBJ2-6	NA	few	CASSPSVAVSSGANVLTF	TGCGCCAGCTCCCCTAGCGTGGCGGTTTCCTCTGGGGCCAACGTCCTGACTTTC
TRBV19	TRBJ2-7	TRBD2	once	CASSPRLAGGTGEQYF	TGTGCCAGTAGTCCCCGACTAGCGGGAGGGACAGGCGAGCAGTACTTC
TRBV10-1	TRBJ1-5	TRBD1	NA	CASRKGQGKYNQPQHF	TGCGCCAGCAGGAAAGGACAGGGGAAATACAATCAGCCCCAGCATTTT
TRBV6-5	TRBJ2-1	NA	NA	CASWLRGKNEQFF	TGTGCCAGCTGGCTCCGGGGTAAGAATGAGCAGTTCTTC
TRBV19	TRBJ2-1	TRBD2	NA	CASSPLFTGLENEQFF	TGTGCCAGTAGTCCCCTGTTTACGGGACTAGAGAATGAGCAGTTCTTC
TRBV4-1	TRBJ1-1	NA	NA	CASSQVGTRNTEAFF	TGCGCCAGCAGCCAGGTCGGGACAAGGAACACTGAAGCTTTCTTT
TRBV21-1	TRBJ1-2	NA	NA	CASSKSRGGYGYTF	TGTGCCAGCAGCAAGAGTAGGGGCGGCTATGGCTACACCTTC
TRBV4-1	TRBJ2-5	TRBD2	NA	CASSQRLAGAPETQYF	TGCGCCAGCAGCCAACGCTTAGCGGGAGCTCCAGAGACCCAGTACTTC
TRBV6-6	TRBJ2-5	NA	NA	CASRVGQETQYF	TGTGCCAGCAGGGTCGGGCAAGAGACCCAGTACTTC
TRBV30	TRBJ1-2	NA	NA	CAWNQGKGYTF	TGTGCCTGGAACCAGGGAAAAGGCTACACCTTC
TRBV9	TRBJ2-6	TRBD1	NA	CASSVQQGAASGANVLTF	TGTGCCAGCAGCGTTCAACAGGGGGCGGCCTCTGGGGCCAACGTCCTGACTTTC
TRBV9	TRBJ2-7	TRBD2	NA	CASSVGLAGNEQYF	TGTGCCAGCAGCGTAGGCCTAGCGGGGAACGAGCAGTACTTC
TRBV6-1	TRBJ2-7	TRBD2	NA	CASRRGLAELEQYF	TGTGCCAGCAGGAGAGGACTAGCGGAGCTCGAGCAGTACTTC
TRBV11-2	TRBJ2-7	NA	NA	CASSFQGSGTYEQYF	TGTGCCAGCAGCTTCCAGGGTTCTGGGACCTACGAGCAGTACTTC
TRBV7-4	TRBJ1-2	NA	NA	CASSLRRGYGYTF	TGTGCCAGCAGCTTGCGACGGGGATATGGCTACACCTTC